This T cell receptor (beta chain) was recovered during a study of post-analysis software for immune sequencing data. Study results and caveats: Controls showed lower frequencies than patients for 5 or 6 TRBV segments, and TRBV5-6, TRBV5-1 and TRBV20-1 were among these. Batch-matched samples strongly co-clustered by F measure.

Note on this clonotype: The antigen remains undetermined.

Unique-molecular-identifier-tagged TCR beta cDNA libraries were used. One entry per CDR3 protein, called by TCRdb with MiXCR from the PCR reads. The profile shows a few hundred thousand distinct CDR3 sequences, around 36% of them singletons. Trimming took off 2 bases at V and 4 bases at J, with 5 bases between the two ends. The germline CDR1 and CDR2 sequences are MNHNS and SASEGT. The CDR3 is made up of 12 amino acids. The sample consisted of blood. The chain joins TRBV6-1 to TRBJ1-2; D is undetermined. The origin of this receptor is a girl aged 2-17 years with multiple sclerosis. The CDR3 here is CASSERLYGYTF. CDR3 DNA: TGTGCCAGCAGTGAAAGGCTCTATGGCTACACCTTC.